These T cell receptor beta chains were read from a single sample in a study of cytomegalovirus exposure and HLA in healthy donors. TCRdb's copy holds only in-frame clones and misses some; the assay was immunoSEQ multiplex PCR. The sample consists of 160,000 or so clones, 60% to 80% of them appearing once. Sequencing was done on a sample of PBMCs. The receptor source for this set is a man in his sixties in good health and CMV-seronegative. CDR3s include the opening cysteine and the closing phenylalanine or tryptophan. The D gene is left open where the match is weak.

TRBV6-5	NA	TRBJ2-2	TGTGCCAGCAGCTTTTTCACCGGGGAGCTGTTTTTT	CASSFFTGELFF
TRBV13	NA	TRBJ1-3	TGTGCCAGCAGCTTAGAAAAGGGAGGCTCTGGAAACACCATATATTTT	CASSLEKGGSGNTIYF
TRBV9	NA	TRBJ2-2	TGTGCCAGCAGCGTCGGAGATATGAACACCGGGGAGCTGTTTTTT	CASSVGDMNTGELFF
TRBV5-1	NA	TRBJ2-1	TGCGCCAGCAGCACGAGGGGGAGCTCCTACAATGAGCAGTTCTTC	CASSTRGSSYNEQFF
TRBV7-2	NA	TRBJ1-6	TGTGCCAGCAGCTTAGACAGGGTCGGCTCACCCCTCCACTTT	CASSLDRVGSPLHF
TRBV27	TRBD1	TRBJ2-7	TGTGCCAGTTCCGGACAGGGTCAGTCCGAGCAGTACTTC	CASSGQGQSEQYF
TRBV30	TRBD2	TRBJ2-7	TGTGCCTGGAGTACCGGACTAGCGGGAGCGTACGAGCAGTACTTC	CAWSTGLAGAYEQYF
TRBV9	TRBD2	TRBJ2-4	TGTGCCAGCAGCGTAGGTAGCGGGAGGGCCGCAGCCAAAAACATTCAGTACTTC	CASSVGSGRAAAKNIQYF
TRBV28	TRBD2	TRBJ2-3	TGTGCCAGCAGTTCCTCTCCCGAAAGCGGGACTCGCACAGATACGCAGTATTTT	CASSSSPESGTRTDTQYF
TRBV5-4	TRBD1	TRBJ1-4	TGTGCCAGCAGCACGAAGACAGGGGGGGAAGAAAAACTGTTTTTT	CASSTKTGGEEKLFF
TRBV29-1	NA	TRBJ1-3	TGCAGCGTTTTAGACACTGGGGAGGAAAACACCATATATTTT	CSVLDTGEENTIYF
TRBV28	TRBD1	TRBJ1-1	TGTGCCAGCAGTTCCACCGGGACAGGGACGGACACTGAAGCTTTCTTT	CASSSTGTGTDTEAFF
TRBV30	NA	TRBJ2-3	TGTGCCCGAAAAACAGGGACCGCAGATACGCAGTATTTT	CARKTGTADTQYF
TRBV9	TRBD2	TRBJ2-5	TGTGCCAGCAGCGTAGACCCAGCGGGGGCCCCCCAGTACTTC	CASSVDPAGAPQYF
TRBV4-1	NA	TRBJ2-1	TGCGCCAGCAGCCTTGACGACAGTCTGACCTACAATGAGCAGTTCTTC	CASSLDDSLTYNEQFF
TRBV15	TRBD2	TRBJ2-1	TGTGCCACCAGCAGGGGTAGCGGGGGGGCTCGGAATGAGCAGTTCTTC	CATSRGSGGARNEQFF
TRBV29-1	TRBD2	TRBJ2-1	TGCAGCGTTGACCAGACTAGCGGGAGGAATGAGCAGTTCTTC	CSVDQTSGRNEQFF
TRBV4-3	NA	TRBJ2-7	TGCGCCAGCAGCCGAGTAAGACAGTCTACAATCGACGAGCAGTACTTC	CASSRVRQSTIDEQYF
TRBV5-4	TRBD2	TRBJ2-7	TGTGCCAGCAGCTTTTCCCTCGGGAGGCCCACCCACTCCTACGAGCAGTACTTC	CASSFSLGRPTHSYEQYF
TRBV28	NA	TRBJ2-7	TGTGCCAGCAGGCGCATGAGCTCCTACGAGCAGTACTTC	CASRRMSSYEQYF
TRBV18	NA	TRBJ2-4	TGTGCCAGCTCACCTCGGGAAAACATTCAGTACTTC	CASSPRENIQYF